The 21 T cell receptor beta chains listed next were all sequenced from one sample in a study of blood T cell repertoires in COVID-19. Assay: immunoSEQ multiplex PCR; the TCRdb copy retains only in-frame clones and omits some. The sample carries approximately 280,000 clones, under 90% recorded once. Sequencing was performed on PBMCs or T cells enriched from blood (not recorded which). The source of these receptors is a woman aged 60-75 years who had recovered from COVID-19.

The chain carries TRBV4-2 and TRBJ2-7, with D perhaps TRBD1 (6 bases). This CDR3 has 13 amino acids. V lost 4 bases, J lost 4 bases, and 11 bases lay in between. Germline CDR1 and CDR2: LGHNA and YNFKEQ. The CDR3 here is CASSPQTGYEQYF. In nucleotides, the CDR3 is TGTGCCAGCAGCCCCCAGACAGGTTACGAGCAGTACTTC.

CDR3 bases: TGTGCCAGCAGTTTTGCGACAGGAACCTATGGCTACACCTTC. Translating it yields CASSFATGTYGYTF. This chain joins TRBV28 and TRBJ1-2; D possibly corresponds to TRBD1 (6 bases). The CDR3 loop spans 14 amino acids. V dropped 3 bases and J dropped 4 bases, with 12 bases sitting between them. Germline V CDR1 and CDR2: MDHEN, SYDVKM.

The sample holds a few counts of this clone. The J gene is TRBJ2-7, the V gene TRBV7-9; weak D call: TRBD2 (5 bases). This CDR3 spans 16 amino acids. V shed 5 bases and J shed 2 bases, with 19 bases lying between them. In germline, CDR1 is SEHNR, CDR2 FQNEAQ (reference sequence). CDR3 amino acids: CASSPPGSSATYEQYF. CDR3 DNA sequence: TGTGCCAGCAGCCCACCAGGTAGTAGCGCCACCTACGAGCAGTACTTC.

Details on this clone: Other DNA sequences in the same sample also yield this CDR3. The chain couples TRBV27 to TRBJ1-1; D might be TRBD1 (5 bases). The CDR3 loop spans 14 amino acids. Deletions cut 3 bases from V and 2 bases from J, with 10 bases between. Germline V lookup: CDR1 MNHEY, CDR2 SMNVEV (reference sequence). CDR3 nucleotides: TGTGCCAGCAGTTTGGGGGGAACCAACACTGAAGCTTTCTTT. As protein: CASSLGGTNTEAFF.

The rearrangement links TRBV9 to TRBJ2-3; D remains ambiguous. This CDR3 has 15 residues. Germline CDR1 SGDLS, CDR2 YYNGEE. The V gene lost 3 bases and the J gene lost 4 bases, with 15 bases spanning the gap. CDR3 amino acids: CASSGRETNSDTQYF. The CDR3 DNA reads TGTGCCAGCAGCGGCAGAGAGACAAACTCAGATACGCAGTATTTT.

The chain uses TRBV27 and TRBJ2-7; 8 nucleotides agree with TRBD2. Germline V CDR1 and CDR2: MNHEY, SMNVEV (reference sequence). CDR3 length: 15 amino acids. Unmatched junction bases numbered 7, after V lost 5 bases and J lost 1 base. CDR3 nucleotide sequence: TGTGCCAGCAGTATAACTAGCGGAAGTTCCTACGAGCAGTACTTC. It translates to CASSITSGSSYEQYF.

This chain links TRBV5-8 with TRBJ1-5; 8 bases fit TRBD1. The germline V gene has CDR1 SGHTS and CDR2 YDEGEE. V lost 0 bases and J lost 5; bases outside the gene matches: 4. This CDR3 region has 15 residues. The CDR3 loop is CASSLVGQGDQPQHF. The DNA of the CDR3 is TGTGCCAGCAGCTTGGTCGGACAGGGTGATCAGCCCCAGCATTTT.

V and J are TRBV7-3 and TRBJ2-2; no firm D call. The CDR3 has 14 amino acids. CDR1 SGHTA and CDR2 FQGTGA come from the germline V gene. Trimming took off 5 bases at V and 4 bases at J, with 11 bases between the two ends. CDR3 sequence reads: CASSLRHFTGELFF. DNA of the CDR3: TGTGCCAGCAGCCTCAGACATTTCACCGGGGAGCTGTTTTTT.

This chain joins TRBV15 and TRBJ1-4; the match to TRBD1 covers 9 bases. In germline, CDR1 is LNHNV, CDR2 YYDKDF (reference sequence). The CDR3 contains 15 residues. With V trimmed by 2 bases and J by 10 bases, 8 bases remained unmatched. CDR3 amino acids: CATSRPTGGVAKLFF. CDR3 DNA: TGTGCCACCAGCAGACCGACAGGGGGGGTTGCAAAACTGTTTTTT.

V gene TRBV18 combines with J gene TRBJ2-5, with 8 nucleotides matching TRBD1. This CDR3 comprises 14 residues. Germline V lookup: CDR1 KGHSH, CDR2 LQKENI. The V segment lost 4 bases and the J segment 4 bases; nucleotides outside the gene matches: 5. CDR3 DNA: TGTGCCAGCTCACTCGACAGGGGTGGAGAGACCCAGTACTTC. Amino acid sequence: CASSLDRGGETQYF. The full variable domain, rest sourced from reference TRBV18 and TRBJ2-5, is NAGVMQNPRHLVRRRGQEARLRCSPMKGHSHVYWYRQLPEEGLKFMVYLQKENIIDESGMPKERFSAEFPKEGPSILRIQQVVRGDSAAYFCASSLDRGGETQYFGPGTRLLVL.

The V call is TRBV2, the J call TRBJ1-3; D uncertain. The CDR3 contains 13 residues. The V end was cut by 7 bases, the J end by 4 bases, with 11 bases between. The V gene's germline CDR1 is SNHLY and CDR2 FYNNEI. The CDR3 sequence is CASNRVTGNTIYF. The CDR3 nucleotides are TGTGCCAGCAATCGAGTGACAGGAAACACCATATATTTT.

This sequence joins TRBV30 and TRBJ1-1; no firm D call. The ends were cut back, 8 bases at V and 11 bases at J, with 21 bases in the middle. Germline CDR1 GTSNPN, CDR2 SVGIG (reference sequence). The CDR3 loop spans 12 amino acids. CDR3 sequence: CAGKTLSYGAFF. The CDR3 DNA follows: TGTGCCGGGAAAACTCTGAGTTACGGGGCTTTCTTT.

The chain carries TRBV5-1 and TRBJ1-1; 7 bases agree with TRBD1. Germline lookup yields CDR1 SGHRS and CDR2 YFSETQ. Trimming at V came to 2 bases and at J to 5 bases, leaving 9 bases not matched to a gene. The CDR3 sequence is 15 residues long. The CDR3 region has the DNA TGCGCCAGCAGCTTCACTAGACAGGGATTGACTGAAGCTTTCTTT. It translates to CASSFTRQGLTEAFF.

The chain carries TRBV9 and TRBJ2-1; the D gene is possibly TRBD1 (6 bases). V was trimmed by 0 bases and J by 10 bases, leaving 8 bases between them. Germline V gene lookup returns CDR1 SGDLS and CDR2 YYNGEE. CDR3 size: 12 residues. The CDR3 loop is CASSVEGTEQFF. In nucleotides, the CDR3 is TGTGCCAGCAGCGTAGAGGGGACAGAGCAGTTCTTC.

This clone was counted once. This chain uses TRBV19 with TRBJ2-7; D ambiguous. Germline lookup yields CDR1 LNHDA and CDR2 SQIVND (reference sequence). The CDR3 runs 13 residues. Trimming pared 5 bases from V and 3 bases from J, leaving 11 bases between. CDR3 in amino acids: CASSPTESYEQYF. DNA for the CDR3: TGTGCCAGTAGTCCCACAGAGAGCTACGAGCAGTACTTC.

The J gene is TRBJ2-7, the V gene TRBV28, with D possibly TRBD1 on 6 matching bases. In germline, CDR1 is MDHEN, CDR2 SYDVKM. V lost 6 bases and J lost 8, with 20 bases in between. The CDR3 is 14 residues long. This CDR3 reads CASSRRDTGLQQYF. For the CDR3, the DNA is TGTGCCAGCAGCCGTCGGGACACCGGACTCCAGCAGTACTTC.

This chain uses TRBV29-1 with TRBJ2-3, with D maybe TRBD2 (5 bases). This CDR3 comprises 14 residues. The ends were cut back, 7 bases at V and 1 base at J, with 15 bases in the middle. From germline, CDR1 is SQVTM and CDR2 ANQGSEA. CDR3: CSARRAGGTDTQYF. DNA of the CDR3: TGCAGCGCACGTCGGGCGGGCGGCACAGATACGCAGTATTTT.

This clone has only a few counts. The rearrangement joins TRBV7-3 to TRBJ1-2, with D perhaps matching TRBD1 (5 bases). CDR1 is SGHTA and CDR2 is FQGTGA in the germline V gene. The V and J ends lost 5 bases and 0 bases respectively, with 13 bases between them. This CDR3 spans 15 amino acids. CDR3 in amino acids: CASSPSTGANYGYTF. CDR3 sequence (DNA): TGTGCCAGCAGCCCTTCGACGGGGGCTAACTATGGCTACACCTTC.

V gene TRBV30 combines with J gene TRBJ2-2, with D tentatively TRBD2 (5 bases). The CDR3 runs to 14 residues. Per the germline V gene, CDR1 is GTSNPN and CDR2 is SVGIG (reference sequence). Trimming shortened V by 6 bases and J by 3 bases, and 14 bases separated the two germline ends. The CDR3 DNA is TGTGCCTGCCGGAGGTCATCTTACACCGGGGAGCTGTTTTTT. Translation gives CACRRSSYTGELFF.

This clone was seen a few times. This chain links TRBV27 with TRBJ1-6, with D possibly being TRBD1 (6 bases). V was pared by 3 bases and J by 14 bases, with 17 bases between. The germline V gene encodes CDR1 MNHEY and CDR2 SMNVEV (reference sequence). This CDR3 spans 14 amino acids. The CDR3 DNA reads TGTGCCAGCAGTTTTGGGACATCCCTTTATTCCCTCCACTTT. As protein: CASSFGTSLYSLHF.

The chain employs TRBV3-1 (or the pseudogene TRBV3-2) and TRBJ2-1; tentative D call: TRBD2 (6 bases). Trimming took off 4 bases at V and 0 bases at J, with 19 bases between the two ends. The CDR3 contains 18 residues. From germline, CDR1 is LGHDT and CDR2 YNNKEL (reference sequence). CDR3 coding DNA: TGTGCCAGCAGCCCCGGAAACAGCCGGAGGGCCTCCTACAATGAGCAGTTCTTC. Translation: CASSPGNSRRASYNEQFF.